The present T cell receptor beta chain was sequenced within a study of OX40 agonist ivuxolimab in advanced cancers. Method: immunoSEQ multiplex PCR; TCRdb's copy keeps in-frame clones and lacks some. Among 45,000 to 55,000 clones listed, about 83% were seen once. The count of this clone is one. The CDR3 contains 17 residues. Unmatched junction bases numbered 14, after V lost 6 bases and J lost 3 bases. Germline V gives CDR1 SGHAT, CDR2 FQNNGV. This specimen was CD4+ or CD8+ T cells sorted from blood, taken in a trial of the OX40 agonist ivuxolimab. The chain combines TRBV11-2 with TRBJ2-1; 7 nucleotides line up with TRBD1. This TCR came from an adult with an advanced solid tumor such as melanoma, head and neck, liver or kidney cancer. The CDR3, as DNA: TGTGCCAGCAGTCGAGACAGGGTTGGAATAGACTACAATGAGCAGTTCTTC. This translates into CASSRDRVGIDYNEQFF.